Shown below are 13 T cell receptor beta chains from a single sample sequenced in a study of neurological immune-mediated disorders (dated by TCRdb to the late 2010s). Library preparation employed 5' RACE. Sequencing used an Illumina HiSeq 2500. In-frame beta chains were kept once TCRdb had trimmed the public reads at Q25 with fastp and called clones with MiXCR. Every distinct CDR3 protein forms one entry, paired with its most common genes and DNA. The sample table contains approximately 51,000 distinct CDR3 sequences; only one count was recorded for around 3.4% of them. About 5.4% of the sample is held by the ten biggest clonotypes. Sequenced material: PBMCs. All receptors derive from a man between 40 and 49 years old with multiple sclerosis.

This clonotype came up many times. The V call is TRBV2, the J call TRBJ1-1; TRBD1 aligns across 11 bases. Trimming cost V 7 bases and J 3 bases; bases outside gene matches: 7. This CDR3 has 15 residues. The V gene's germline CDR1 is SNHLY and CDR2 FYNNEI. The DNA for the CDR3 is TGTGCCAGCAACCGGGACAGGGGGTCGGACACTGAAGCTTTCTTT. Its protein is CASNRDRGSDTEAFF.

Concerning this clonotype itself: A much larger clone differs from this one at a single base, so this may be a read error. The chain joins TRBV12-3 or TRBV12-4 to TRBJ2-3; either TRBD1 or TRBD2 may supply D (5 bases each). Trimming shortened V by 3 bases and J by 6 bases, and 13 bases separated the two germline ends. The CDR3 loop spans 14 amino acids. CDR3 nucleotides: TGTGCCAGCAGTTTTAGTAGGGGAGAGGATACGCAGTATTTT. This codes for CASSFSRGEDTQYF.

In this sample, this clonotype turned up many times. The V call is TRBV5-6, the J call TRBJ1-5; no definite D call. Germline lookup yields CDR1 SGHDT and CDR2 YYEEEE. The CDR3 is made up of 13 amino acids. Trimming removed 1 base from V and 6 bases from J, with 8 bases in between. This chain's CDR3 is CASSLRLSQPQHF. As DNA, the CDR3 is TGTGCCAGCAGCTTGAGATTGTCTCAGCCCCAGCATTTT. The variable domain in full, completed from reference TRBV5-6 and TRBJ1-5, reads DAGVTQSPTHLIKTRGQQVTLRCSPKSGHDTVSWYQQALGQGPQFIFQYYEEEERQRGNFPDRFSGHQFPNYSSELNVNALLLGDSALYLCASSLRLSQPQHFGDGTRLSIL.

This clonotype was found many times. The chain has TRBV5-1 and TRBJ2-7; TRBD1 aligns across 7 bases. The CDR3 runs to 14 residues. Per germline, CDR1 SGHRS and CDR2 YFSETQ. J gave up 3 bases and V 4 bases, and 7 bases lay outside the gene matches. The CDR3 reads CASSADRAVYEQYF. As DNA, the CDR3 is TGCGCCAGCAGCGCAGACAGGGCGGTCTACGAGCAGTACTTC.

This clonotype was seen ten or more times. The V call is TRBV9, the J call TRBJ1-2; possibly TRBD1 for D (6 bases). The V and J ends lost 3 bases and 6 bases respectively, with 24 bases between them. CDR3 length equals 17 residues. CDR1 is SGDLS, CDR2 YYNGEE, per germline. The DNA for the CDR3 is TGTGCCAGCAGCGACCAAGTGCAGGGGTTAAATATAAATGGCTACACCTTC. Encoded protein: CASSDQVQGLNINGYTF.

At least ten counts were recorded for this clonotype. The V gene is TRBV12-3 or TRBV12-4, the J gene TRBJ1-1; D unresolved. V was pared by 5 bases and J by 2 bases, with 12 bases between. CDR3 length equals 14 residues. CDR3 bases: TGTGCCAGCAGTCCTGCTGAGGGAAACACTGAAGCTTTCTTT. It codes for CASSPAEGNTEAFF.

In its sample, this clonotype was seen many times. The chain uses TRBV10-3 and TRBJ2-7; 10 nucleotides agree with TRBD1. V dropped 6 bases and J dropped 2; count of bases not matched to a gene: 10. In germline, CDR1 is ENHRY, CDR2 SYGVKD. The CDR3 spans 16 residues. The CDR3 is CAISGTGASGTYEQYF. The CDR3 bases are TGTGCCATCAGCGGGACAGGGGCCAGCGGAACCTACGAGCAGTACTTC.

The sample holds many counts of this clonotype. The rearrangement joins TRBV7-2 to TRBJ2-7; D is uncertain. The CDR3 is 15 amino acids. CDR1 SGHTA and CDR2 FQGNSA come from the germline V gene. Trimming stripped 5 bases from V and 3 bases from J, with 17 bases between. The CDR3 protein is CASSTTAQGIYEQYF. The CDR3 DNA sequence: TGTGCCAGCAGCACCACAGCCCAAGGCATCTACGAGCAGTACTTC.

This clonotype was detected ten times or more. The chain uses TRBV7-6 and TRBJ2-1; D uncertain. V lost 0 bases to trimming and J lost 6 bases, with 15 bases between them. The CDR3 has 16 amino acids. Germline V gene data show CDR1 as SGHVS and CDR2 as FNYEAQ. The CDR3 region is CASSLAESSPGNEQFF. In DNA, the CDR3 is TGTGCCAGCAGCTTAGCTGAAAGTTCCCCCGGCAATGAGCAGTTCTTC.

This clonotype was observed at least ten times. This chain links TRBV3-1 with TRBJ1-2, with D possibly matching TRBD1 (5 bases). V lost 1 base and J 6 bases, leaving 18 bases between the germline ends. Germline values: CDR1 LGHDT, CDR2 YNNKEL (reference sequence). This CDR3 has 16 residues. This CDR3 reads CASSQAGQSAYDGYTF. CDR3 bases: TGTGCCAGCAGCCAAGCAGGGCAATCTGCTTATGATGGCTACACCTTC.

This clonotype was picked up many times. An end of the junction differs from the germline gene, which may be a read error. The genes are TRBV10-2 and TRBJ1-5; D call uncertain. This CDR3 contains 15 residues. Germline assignment: CDR1 WSHSY and CDR2 SAAADI. CDR3 bases: TGCGCCAGCAGTGAGGGAGGGATTGCAAATCAGCCCCAGAATTTT. It translates to CASSEGGIANQPQNF.

This clonotype occurred many times. V is TRBV20-1 and J is TRBJ2-1; 9 bases line up with TRBD2. Germline CDR1 reads DFQATT; CDR2 reads SNEGSKA (reference sequence). The CDR3 is 15 residues long. After removal of 3 bases from V and 5 bases from J, the junction contained 8 bases not matched to a gene. The CDR3 coding sequence is TGCAGTGCTAGGAAGGGCGGGGGGGGTGACAATGAGCAGTTCTTC. Its translation is CSARKGGGGDNEQFF.

This clonotype was detected ten times or more. V gene TRBV12-3 or TRBV12-4 combines with J gene TRBJ2-4, with 12 bases fitting TRBD1. The CDR3 sequence is 14 residues long. V dropped 6 bases and J dropped 8; count of bases not matched to a gene: 5. This CDR3 reads CASSRDRGLDIQYF. The CDR3, as DNA: TGTGCCAGCAGCCGGGACAGGGGGCTGGACATTCAGTACTTC.